One sample yielded the 24 T cell receptor beta chains listed below, sequenced in a study of T cell responses to AZD1222 COVID-19 vaccine. TCRdb keeps only in-frame clones here, not all; method: immunoSEQ multiplex PCR. The sample lists 150,000 to 200,000 clones, about 90% seen once, with around 0.99% in the top ten. Sequenced here: peripheral blood, sampled 28 days after the second AZD1222 dose. These receptors all come from an adult who received the AZD1222 COVID-19 vaccine.

The chain combines TRBV4-2 with TRBJ1-1, with 7 bases identical to TRBD1. This CDR3 region has 15 residues. Germline CDR1 is LGHNA and CDR2 is YNFKEQ. With V trimmed by 0 bases and J by 11 bases, 12 bases remained unmatched. CDR3 nucleotides: TGTGCCAGCAGCCAAGAGGAGGGGGCCCCCGGCGGGGCTTTCTTT. Amino acids: CASSQEEGAPGGAFF.

The rearrangement joins TRBV18 to TRBJ1-4, with 9 bases fitting TRBD1. Per the germline V gene, CDR1 is KGHSH and CDR2 is LQKENI. V dropped 3 bases and J dropped 4; count of bases not matched to a gene: 9. This CDR3 is 17 amino acids long. The DNA for the CDR3 is TGTGCCAGCTCACCTACAAAGGGGACAGGGCGTAATGAAAAACTGTTTTTT. The encoded protein is CASSPTKGTGRNEKLFF.

The V call is TRBV7-9, the J call TRBJ2-7; D is unclear. Germline lookup yields CDR1 SEHNR and CDR2 FQNEAQ (reference sequence). The CDR3 has 14 residues. V was cut by 1 base and J by 6 bases, with 13 bases left in between. DNA for the CDR3: TGTGCCAGCAGCTTAGGAACCCGAACCGGCGAGCAGTACTTC. It specifies CASSLGTRTGEQYF.

The chain joins TRBV5-5 to TRBJ1-2; D not certain. The CDR3 spans 13 residues. V was clipped by 1 base and J by 1 base, with 5 bases between them. CDR1 and CDR2 (germline): SGHKS, YYEKEE (reference sequence). The CDR3 nucleotides are TGTGCCAGCAGCTTGTCGGATAACTATGGCTACACCTTC. As protein: CASSLSDNYGYTF.

The chain couples TRBV5-4 to TRBJ2-7; maybe TRBD2 (6 bases). The CDR3 consists of 15 residues. V dropped 5 bases and J dropped 5 bases, with 20 bases sitting between them. The germline CDR1 and CDR2 sequences are SGHNT and YYREEE (reference sequence). The DNA of the CDR3 is TGTGCCAGCAGTCACTGGGACTCCCTTTTCCACGAGCAGTACTTC. As protein: CASSHWDSLFHEQYF. The whole variable domain, remainder taken from reference TRBV5-4 and TRBJ2-7, is ETGVTQSPTHLIKTRGQQVTLRCSSQSGHNTVSWYQQALGQGPQFIFQYYREEENGRGNFPPRFSGLQFPNYSSELNVNALELDDSALYLCASSHWDSLFHEQYFGPGTRLTVT.

The gene calls are TRBV4-2 and TRBJ1-2; D gene uncertain. Trimming pared 4 bases from V and 8 bases from J, leaving 11 bases between. The germline V gene encodes CDR1 LGHNA and CDR2 YNFKEQ. The CDR3 runs 12 residues. This chain's CDR3 is CASSPQIGGYTF. CDR3 nucleotide sequence: TGTGCCAGCAGCCCCCAGATCGGAGGCTACACCTTC.

The chain uses TRBV7-2 and TRBJ2-4; 7 nucleotides line up with TRBD1. Germline-derived CDR1 and CDR2 are SGHTA and FQGNSA. This CDR3 has 13 residues. Trimming cost V 2 bases and J 6 bases; bases outside gene matches: 1. The CDR3 nucleotides read TGTGCCAGCAGCTTATCAGGGGGAAACATTCAGTACTTC. Its translation: CASSLSGGNIQYF.

The V gene is TRBV18, the J gene TRBJ1-4; D gene ambiguous. Looked up from germline, CDR1 is KGHSH and CDR2 is LQKENI. Trimming cost V 3 bases and J 0 bases, with 17 bases left between them. The CDR3 extends over 18 amino acids. The DNA for the CDR3 is TGTGCCAGCTCACCTCGTCCCCAGCAGTATGCAACTAATGAAAAACTGTTTTTT. Protein: CASSPRPQQYATNEKLFF.

The chain couples TRBV11-2 to TRBJ2-7; 7 bases are a match to TRBD1. Germline V CDR1 and CDR2: SGHAT, FQNNGV. The CDR3 extends over 17 amino acids. J was trimmed by 4 bases and V by 3 bases; bases with no gene match: 15. The CDR3: CASSFSAYRDSRYEQYF. The CDR3 DNA follows: TGTGCCAGCAGCTTCTCGGCCTACCGGGACAGTCGATACGAGCAGTACTTC. The full variable domain, with the rest looked up from reference TRBV11-2 and TRBJ2-7, is EAGVAQSPRYKIIEKRQSVAFWCNPISGHATLYWYQQILGQGPKLLIQFQNNGVVDDSQLPKDRFSAERLKGVDSTLKIQPAKLEDSAVYLCASSFSAYRDSRYEQYFGPGTRLTVT.

The gene calls are TRBV6-6 and TRBJ2-7; perhaps TRBD1 as D (6 bases). CDR1 MNHNY and CDR2 SVGAGI come from the germline V gene (reference sequence). CDR3 length: 15 residues. V lost 5 bases, J lost 5 bases, and 19 bases lay in between. CDR3 sequence (DNA): TGTGCCAGCAGTACCACTTGGACAGACAAGGACGAGCAGTACTTC. It translates to CASSTTWTDKDEQYF.

This clone occurred a few times. As DNA, the CDR3 is TGCGCCAGCAGCTCGACAGGGGGACTTTCGAACACTGAAGCTTTCTTT. This encodes CASSSTGGLSNTEAFF. The genes are TRBV5-1 and TRBJ1-1, with 9 bases matching TRBD1. The CDR3 has 16 residues. The J segment lost 1 base and the V segment lost 3 bases, leaving 7 bases of the junction unmatched. Germline CDR1 and CDR2: SGHRS and YFSETQ.

The V gene is TRBV18, the J gene TRBJ2-7; D remains ambiguous. Germline lookup yields CDR1 KGHSH and CDR2 LQKENI. There are 13 residues in the CDR3. The V and J ends lost 2 bases and 5 bases respectively, with 10 bases between them. The CDR3 nucleotides read TGTGCCAGCTCACCAGCACAGACCCACGAGCAGTACTTC. The encoded protein is CASSPAQTHEQYF.

This clone occurred a few times. The V call is TRBV19, the J call TRBJ1-1; unclear D gene. The germline V gene has CDR1 LNHDA and CDR2 SQIVND (reference sequence). V lost 2 bases and J lost 2, with 6 bases in between. CDR3 size: 13 residues. The CDR3 is CASSISRNTEAFF. Written as DNA, the CDR3 is TGTGCCAGTAGTATATCCAGAAACACTGAAGCTTTCTTT.

This chain uses TRBV6-5 with TRBJ1-2; 9 bases fit TRBD1. The CDR3 is 13 amino acids. Germline V gene data show CDR1 as MNHEY and CDR2 as SVGAGI. The junction had 4 bases not matched to a gene; V was cut back by 5 bases and J by 6 bases. The CDR3 DNA follows: TGTGCCAGCAGTCCAACAGGGGGCCATGGCTACACCTTC. Protein: CASSPTGGHGYTF.

This chain joins TRBV30 and TRBJ1-2, with D tentatively TRBD1 (5 bases). V was trimmed by 4 bases and J by 2 bases, leaving 11 bases between them. CDR3 length: 13 amino acids. Germline CDR1 GTSNPN, CDR2 SVGIG (reference sequence). The CDR3 region is CAWKGQGNYGYTF. CDR3 nucleotides: TGTGCCTGGAAAGGGCAGGGAAACTATGGCTACACCTTC.

This clone has just one count. The J gene is TRBJ1-1, the V gene TRBV6-5; D remains ambiguous. Germline V gene data show CDR1 as MNHEY and CDR2 as SVGAGI. The CDR3 runs 15 residues. The V end was cut by 6 bases, the J end by 0 bases, with 14 bases between. CDR3 loop: CASRAALLMNTEAFF. The CDR3 DNA follows: TGTGCCAGCAGGGCAGCCCTTCTCATGAACACTGAAGCTTTCTTT.

The gene calls are TRBV6-5 and TRBJ2-3, with TRBD1 as a possible D gene (6 bases). The length of the CDR3 is 14 residues. Germline V gene lookup returns CDR1 MNHEY and CDR2 SVGAGI. Trimming removed 7 bases from V and 6 bases from J, with 17 bases in between. CDR3 nucleotides: TGTGCCAGCAAGGGACATCTAAGGAGGGATACGCAGTATTTT. This gives the protein CASKGHLRRDTQYF.

The V and J genes are TRBV19 and TRBJ2-7, with a tentative D call TRBD1 (6 bases). V was shortened by 1 base and J by 3 bases, with 13 bases between the two germline ends. The germline V gene encodes CDR1 LNHDA and CDR2 SQIVND (reference sequence). This CDR3 has 15 residues. The CDR3 sequence: CASSIAQGSGYEQYF. The CDR3 nucleotides are TGTGCCAGTAGTATAGCACAGGGTAGTGGCTACGAGCAGTACTTC.

The CDR3 loop is CASSLEGDSNQPQHF. DNA of the CDR3: TGCGCCAGCAGCTTAGAAGGGGATAGCAATCAGCCCCAGCATTTT. This rearrangement joins TRBV5-1 to TRBJ1-5, with D perhaps matching TRBD1 (5 bases). Germline lookup yields CDR1 SGHRS and CDR2 YFSETQ. Deletions cut 2 bases from V and 0 bases from J, with 9 bases between. The CDR3 extends over 15 amino acids.

The chain carries TRBV19 and TRBJ2-7, with 7 bases aligning to TRBD1. V shed 4 bases, J shed 4 bases, and the junction held 7 bases outside the gene matches. CDR1 and CDR2 from the germline V gene are LNHDA and SQIVND (reference sequence). CDR3 length equals 14 residues. The CDR3 coding sequence is TGTGCCAGTAGTACGACAGGGCGAGGGTACGAGCAGTACTTC. Residues: CASSTTGRGYEQYF.

This chain joins TRBV15 and TRBJ1-2, with 7 positions matching TRBD1. Germline CDR1 is LNHNV and CDR2 is YYDKDF (reference sequence). With 5 bases clipped from V and 1 base from J, the junction kept 7 bases outside the gene matches. The CDR3 totals 15 residues. DNA of the CDR3: TGTGCCACCAGCCCCCGTCGGGACAGTAACTATGGCTACACCTTC. Translated: CATSPRRDSNYGYTF. Together with reference TRBV15 and TRBJ1-2, the CDR3 gives the full variable domain: DAMVIQNPRYQVTQFGKPVTLSCSQTLNHNVMYWYQQKSSQAPKLLFHYYDKDFNNEADTPDNFQSRRPNTSFCFLDIRSPGLGDTAMYLCATSPRRDSNYGYTFGSGTRLTVV.

The chain links TRBV2 to TRBJ2-5, with D perhaps matching TRBD2 (5 bases). The CDR3 consists of 14 residues. The V end was cut by 4 bases, the J end by 5 bases, with 14 bases between. Looked up from germline, CDR1 is SNHLY and CDR2 is FYNNEI. As DNA, the CDR3 is TGTGCCAGCAGTGGAGGACTTTTGGGGGAGACCCAGTACTTC. Its protein is CASSGGLLGETQYF.

This chain links TRBV21-1 with TRBJ2-1; TRBD2 is the table's D call, not checked against the DNA. TRBV21-1 is marked as a pseudogene. CDR3 size: 16 residues. The CDR3 loop reads CASKKGRRSSYNEQFF. The DNA for the CDR3 is TGTGCCAGCAAAAAAGGGCGGAGGAGCTCCTACAATGAGCAGTTCTTC.

As DNA, the CDR3 is TGTGCCACCAGCAGGCGTTCGGGGGGCACTGAAGCTTTCTTT. Its protein is CATSRRSGGTEAFF. V usage is TRBV15 and J usage is TRBJ1-1; D perhaps matches TRBD1 (5 bases). In germline, CDR1 is LNHNV, CDR2 YYDKDF (reference sequence). The CDR3 runs 14 residues. Trimming cost V 3 bases and J 4 bases, with 12 bases left between them.